Shown below are 28 T cell receptor beta chains from a single sample sequenced in a study of blood T cell repertoires in COVID-19. TCRdb keeps only in-frame clones here, not all; method: immunoSEQ multiplex PCR. Here the sample spans approximately 350,000 clones, approximately 89% being singletons. The specimen sequenced was peripheral blood. The receptor set was obtained from a woman between 18 and 29 years old who had recovered from COVID-19.

The V and J genes are TRBV6-1 and TRBJ2-7, with D hard to call. Trimming removed 2 bases from V and 2 bases from J, with 13 bases in between. CDR3 size: 15 residues. Per germline, CDR1 MNHNS and CDR2 SASEGT. CDR3 loop: CASSEYVADPYEQYV. CDR3 in DNA: TGTGCCAGCAGTGAATACGTGGCGGATCCCTACGAGCAGTACGTC.

V gene TRBV20-1 combines with J gene TRBJ2-3; D not certain. Germline CDR1 and CDR2: DFQATT and SNEGSKA (reference sequence). Deletions cut 2 bases from V and 7 bases from J, with 7 bases between. The CDR3 loop spans 11 amino acids. The CDR3 DNA follows: TGCAGTGCTAGATCCAGGAATACGCAGTATTTT. Protein product: CSARSRNTQYF.

This clone has only a few counts. The chain couples TRBV29-1 to TRBJ1-2, with 7 positions matching TRBD1. J gave up 8 bases and V 7 bases, and 13 bases lay outside the gene matches. There are 13 residues in the CDR3. Germline CDR1 is SQVTM and CDR2 is ANQGSEA. The CDR3 nucleotides read TGCAGCGGGGCGACAGGGCGAACTTTGGGCTACACCTTC. Residues: CSGATGRTLGYTF. The whole variable domain, filled in from reference TRBV29-1 and TRBJ1-2, reads SAVISQKPSRDICQRGTSLTIQCQVDSQVTMMFWYRQQPGQSLTLIATANQGSEATYESGFVIDKFPISRPNLTFSTLTVSNMSPEDSSIYLCSGATGRTLGYTFGSGTRLTVV.

The V and J genes are TRBV18 and TRBJ2-7; possible D gene TRBD2, 5 bases. Trimming took off 4 bases at V and 6 bases at J, with 10 bases between the two ends. Germline CDR1 and CDR2: KGHSH and LQKENI. The CDR3 extends over 12 amino acids. Written as DNA, the CDR3 is TGTGCCAGCTCACGGCCGGGGAGCGAGCAGTACGTC. Its protein product is CASSRPGSEQYV.

This clone was detected once. This rearrangement joins TRBV19 to TRBJ1-1; 9 nucleotides match TRBD1. CDR1 and CDR2 (germline): LNHDA, SQIVND (reference sequence). The CDR3 is made up of 17 amino acids. Trimming at V came to 2 bases and at J to 5 bases, leaving 12 bases not matched to a gene. The CDR3 nucleotides are TGTGCCAGTAGTATACCCGGGACAGGGCGAATCAATACTGAAGCTTTCTTT. It encodes CASSIPGTGRINTEAFF. The entire variable domain, with the rest obtained from reference TRBV19 and TRBJ1-1, is as follows: DGGITQSPKYLFRKEGQNVTLSCEQNLNHDAMYWYRQDPGQGLRLIYYSQIVNDFQKGDIAEGYSVSREKKESFPLTVTSAQKNPTAFYLCASSIPGTGRINTEAFFGQGTRLTVV.

The J gene is TRBJ2-1, the V gene TRBV5-1; 14 nucleotides line up with TRBD2. V shed 5 bases and J 8 bases; nucleotides not matched to a gene: 6. This CDR3 has 15 amino acids. CDR1 and CDR2 from the germline V gene are SGHRS and YFSETQ. CDR3 coding DNA: TGCGCCAGCAGGACCGGGACTAGCGGGAGCGATGAGCAGTTCTTC. It is translated as CASRTGTSGSDEQFF. The full variable domain, with the rest looked up from reference TRBV5-1 and TRBJ2-1, is KAGVTQTPRYLIKTRGQQVTLSCSPISGHRSVSWYQQTPGQGLQFLFEYFSETQRNKGNFPGRFSGRQFSNSRSEMNVSTLELGDSALYLCASRTGTSGSDEQFFGPGTRLTVL.

This clone has a single count. V usage is TRBV24-1 and J usage is TRBJ2-3; TRBD1 matches 8 bases. This CDR3 comprises 14 residues. The germline V gene has CDR1 KGHDR and CDR2 SFDVKD. Unmatched junction bases numbered 6, after V lost 7 bases and J lost 4 bases. CDR3 residues: CATSGMTGADTQYF. In DNA form, the CDR3 reads TGTGCCACCAGCGGGATGACAGGGGCAGATACGCAGTATTTT.

The chain joins TRBV6-5 to TRBJ2-7; D perhaps matches TRBD2 (5 bases). V was trimmed by 2 bases and J by 4 bases, leaving 15 bases between them. CDR1 MNHEY and CDR2 SVGAGI come from the germline V gene. The CDR3 contains 15 residues. This CDR3 reads CASSYGGSWGYEQYV. The CDR3 DNA is TGTGCCAGCAGTTACGGAGGCTCTTGGGGTTACGAGCAGTACGTC.

The rearrangement links TRBV4-3 to TRBJ2-1; 9 nucleotides agree with TRBD2. The V and J ends lost 0 bases and 8 bases, in that order; junction bases with no gene match: 8. The germline V gene has CDR1 LGHNA and CDR2 YSLEER. The CDR3 sequence is 16 residues long. The CDR3 sequence: CASSQESLAGPHEQFF. In DNA, the CDR3 is TGCGCCAGCAGCCAAGAAAGCCTAGCGGGACCGCATGAGCAGTTCTTC.

CDR3 in amino acids: CSVVGQREGFYNEQFF. The CDR3 nucleotides read TGCAGCGTTGTGGGCCAGCGGGAGGGATTCTACAATGAGCAGTTCTTC. V and J are TRBV29-1 and TRBJ2-1, with 10 bases fitting TRBD2. J gave up 3 bases and V 4 bases, and 9 bases lay outside the gene matches. Germline V gene sequence: CDR1 SQVTM, CDR2 ANQGSEA. CDR3 length equals 16 residues.

The chain is built from TRBV4-3 and TRBJ1-2, with 7 positions matching TRBD1. Germline V lookup: CDR1 LGHNA, CDR2 YSLEER. The CDR3 runs to 18 residues. V lost 4 bases to trimming and J lost 0 bases; unmatched junction nucleotides: 14. The CDR3 nucleotides read TGCGCCAGCAGCCCTGGGACAGCCGCAGATCTGACTAACTATGGCTACACCTTC. It codes for CASSPGTAADLTNYGYTF.

The genes are TRBV9 and TRBJ2-5; 12 nucleotides match TRBD2. Germline assignment: CDR1 SGDLS and CDR2 YYNGEE. This CDR3 region has 17 residues. The junction had 3 bases not matched to a gene; V was cut back by 0 bases and J by 0 bases. Written as DNA, the CDR3 is TGTGCCAGCAGCGTAGGACTAGCGGGAGCCAACCAAGAGACCCAGTACTTC. Protein product: CASSVGLAGANQETQYF.

CDR3 amino acids: CASSDLRAEAFF. The CDR3, as DNA: TGTGCCAGCAGTGATCTGAGGGCTGAAGCTTTCTTT. The chain links TRBV12-3 or TRBV12-4 to TRBJ1-1; D unresolved. The CDR3 is 12 residues long. V was pared by 5 bases and J by 6 bases, with 10 bases between.

The CDR3 DNA reads TGCGCCAGCAGCTTGGAACTGCGGAGCTCCTACAATGAGCAGTTCTTC. This encodes CASSLELRSSYNEQFF. The chain joins TRBV5-1 to TRBJ2-1; D gene unclear. Trimming pared 0 bases from V and 0 bases from J, leaving 10 bases between. Germline V lookup: CDR1 SGHRS, CDR2 YFSETQ. The CDR3 contains 16 residues.

This chain joins TRBV20-1 and TRBJ2-3; 8 nucleotides match TRBD2. J lost 1 base, V lost 3 bases, and 3 bases had no gene match. The CDR3 sequence is 14 residues long. Per germline, CDR1 DFQATT and CDR2 SNEGSKA (reference sequence). CDR3: CSASPAGGTDTQYF. In nucleotides, the CDR3 is TGCAGTGCTAGTCCAGCGGGAGGCACAGATACGCAGTATTTT.

This CDR3 is CASSQVQGSQPQHF. In DNA form, the CDR3 reads TGCGCCAGCAGCCAAGTACAGGGGTCTCAGCCCCAGCATTTT. V and J are TRBV4-1 and TRBJ1-5, with 7 positions matching TRBD1. This CDR3 region has 14 residues. Germline V gives CDR1 MGHRA, CDR2 YSYEKL. Trimming removed 1 base from V and 6 bases from J; junction bases left unmatched: 3.

This chain uses TRBV19 with TRBJ2-1; D possibly corresponds to TRBD2 (6 bases). V was trimmed by 7 bases and J by 7 bases, leaving 14 bases between them. Germline loops: CDR1 LNHDA, CDR2 SQIVND (reference sequence). The CDR3 runs 13 residues. The CDR3 sequence: CASNNMEGNEQFF. The CDR3 DNA is TGTGCCAGTAACAATATGGAGGGTAATGAGCAGTTCTTC.

The gene calls are TRBV7-2 and TRBJ2-3; the D gene is possibly TRBD1 (5 bases). Trimming removed 5 bases at V and 1 base at J, with 16 bases between. From germline, CDR1 is SGHTA and CDR2 FQGNSA. The length of the CDR3 is 16 residues. This CDR3 is CASSLSSLGGTDTQYF. CDR3 in DNA: TGTGCCAGCAGCCTTAGTAGTCTAGGGGGCACAGATACGCAGTATTTT.

This chain links TRBV7-8 with TRBJ1-5, with D perhaps matching TRBD1 (6 bases). Trimming took 1 base from V and 3 from J, leaving 16 bases between them. This CDR3 spans 17 amino acids. CDR1 is SGHVS, CDR2 FQNEAQ, per germline. CDR3 coding DNA: TGTGCCAGCAGCTTAGTTGGTATCAGGGGTCCCAATCAGCCCCAGCATTTT. Translation gives CASSLVGIRGPNQPQHF.

Written as DNA, the CDR3 is TGTGCCAGCAGTGAAGGGACAACGAACACCGGGGAGCTGTTTTTT. Its translation: CASSEGTTNTGELFF. The chain combines TRBV2 with TRBJ2-2, with D perhaps matching TRBD1 (5 bases). The V end lost 1 base, the J end lost 0 bases, and 6 bases lay between the germline ends. This CDR3 is built from 15 residues. Looked up from germline, CDR1 is SNHLY and CDR2 is FYNNEI.

The chain employs TRBV15 and TRBJ2-2, with no clear D. Germline CDR1 is LNHNV and CDR2 is YYDKDF (reference sequence). V lost 0 bases, J lost 0 bases, and 8 bases lay in between. The length of the CDR3 is 16 residues. CDR3 protein: CATSRDAQTNTGELFF. CDR3 in DNA: TGTGCCACCAGCAGAGATGCGCAAACGAACACCGGGGAGCTGTTTTTT. Full variable domain (remainder filled in from reference TRBV15 and TRBJ2-2): DAMVIQNPRYQVTQFGKPVTLSCSQTLNHNVMYWYQQKSSQAPKLLFHYYDKDFNNEADTPDNFQSRRPNTSFCFLDIRSPGLGDTAMYLCATSRDAQTNTGELFFGEGSRLTVL.

J is TRBJ2-1 and V is TRBV19; 11 nucleotides align to TRBD2. Trimming took 4 bases from V and 8 from J; bases not matched to a gene: 16. The length of the CDR3 is 18 residues. In germline, CDR1 is LNHDA, CDR2 SQIVND (reference sequence). The chain's CDR3 is CASSTPGFSGRAFDEQFF. CDR3 nucleotide sequence: TGTGCCAGTAGTACCCCGGGTTTTAGCGGGAGGGCTTTCGATGAGCAGTTCTTC.

The J gene is TRBJ2-3, the V gene TRBV11-3; D possibly corresponds to TRBD2 (5 bases). CDR3 length: 15 amino acids. Deletions cut 4 bases from V and 1 base from J, with 12 bases between. Germline assignment: CDR1 SGHNT and CDR2 YENEEA. CDR3 residues: CASSSGRGRTDTQYF. For the CDR3, the DNA is TGTGCCAGCAGCTCAGGACGGGGTCGCACAGATACGCAGTATTTT.

The chain links TRBV6-2 or TRBV6-3 to TRBJ2-2, with D perhaps matching TRBD1 (5 bases). The CDR3 runs to 14 residues. The germline V gene encodes CDR1 MNHEY and CDR2 SVGEGT. V was pared by 4 bases and J by 6 bases, with 12 bases between. The CDR3 region has the DNA TGTGCCAGCAGTTCCACAAGGGGCGCCGGGGAGCTGTTTTTT. Its protein product is CASSSTRGAGELFF.

This chain's CDR3 is CASSLARTTVDEQFF. The CDR3 region has the DNA TGTGCCAGCAGCTTAGCGAGGACTACAGTCGATGAGCAGTTCTTC. This sequence joins TRBV7-6 and TRBJ2-1; TRBD2 is a possible D gene (6 bases). Trimming took off 0 bases at V and 8 bases at J, with 14 bases between the two ends. Germline CDR1 reads SGHVS; CDR2 reads FNYEAQ. This CDR3 is 15 amino acids long.

The V call is TRBV6-4, the J call TRBJ2-3, with D possibly matching TRBD1 (5 bases). This CDR3 spans 17 amino acids. From germline, CDR1 is MRHNA and CDR2 SNTAGT. V dropped 2 bases and J dropped 0 bases, with 15 bases sitting between them. Written as DNA, the CDR3 is TGTGCCAGCAGTGACACAACAGGTGCTGGGAGCACAGATACGCAGTATTTT. Translating gives CASSDTTGAGSTDTQYF.

The rearrangement links TRBV18 to TRBJ2-2, with no clear D. The CDR3 has 13 amino acids. V lost 3 bases and J lost 1, with 3 bases in between. Germline values: CDR1 KGHSH, CDR2 LQKENI. Here the CDR3 DNA reads TGTGCCAGCTCACCGAGGAACACCGGGGAGCTGTTTTTT. Its translation: CASSPRNTGELFF.

The chain carries TRBV2 and TRBJ1-6; TRBD1 aligns across 11 bases. Germline CDR1 reads SNHLY; CDR2 reads FYNNEI. The CDR3 runs to 16 residues. Losses at the gene ends were 2 bases for V and 10 bases for J; bases not matched to a gene: 7. Here the CDR3 reads CASSEQGRTGGSPLHF. CDR3 coding DNA: TGTGCCAGCAGTGAACAGGGCCGGACAGGGGGCTCACCCCTCCACTTT.